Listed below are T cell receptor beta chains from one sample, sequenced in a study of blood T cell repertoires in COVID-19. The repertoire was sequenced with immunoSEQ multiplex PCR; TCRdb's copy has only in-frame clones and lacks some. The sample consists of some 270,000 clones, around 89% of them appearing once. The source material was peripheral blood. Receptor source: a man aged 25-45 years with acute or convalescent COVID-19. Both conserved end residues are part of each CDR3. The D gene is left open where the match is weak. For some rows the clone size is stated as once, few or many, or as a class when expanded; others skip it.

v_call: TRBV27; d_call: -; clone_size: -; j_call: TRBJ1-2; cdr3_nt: TGTGCCAGCAGTTTTACACAGGAGGGCTATGGCTACACCTTC; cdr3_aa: CASSFTQEGYGYTF
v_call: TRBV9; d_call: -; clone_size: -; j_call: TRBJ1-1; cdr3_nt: TGTGCCAGCAGCGTAGGGAGGAACACTGAAGCTTTCTTT; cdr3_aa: CASSVGRNTEAFF
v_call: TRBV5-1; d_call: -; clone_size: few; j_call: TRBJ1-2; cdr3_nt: TGCGCCAGCAGCTTGTTGGGGGCAGGTCGTTTGAGGGACTATGGCTACACCTTC; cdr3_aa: CASSLLGAGRLRDYGYTF
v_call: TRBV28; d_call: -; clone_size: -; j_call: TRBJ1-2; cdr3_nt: TGTGCCAGCAGTTTCCACCCCCGCGGGGTCCTTCCAGACGGCTACACCTTC; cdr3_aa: CASSFHPRGVLPDGYTF
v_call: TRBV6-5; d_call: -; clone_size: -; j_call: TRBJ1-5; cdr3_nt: TGTGCCAGCAGCACACGGGGTTCAGGCAATCAGCCCCAGCATTTT; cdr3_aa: CASSTRGSGNQPQHF
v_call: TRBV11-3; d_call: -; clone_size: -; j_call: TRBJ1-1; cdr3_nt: TGTGCCAGCAGCTTACGGGGGGAGAACACTGAAGCTTTCTTT; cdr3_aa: CASSLRGENTEAFF
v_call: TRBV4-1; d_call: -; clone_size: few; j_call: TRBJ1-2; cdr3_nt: TGCGCCAGCAGCCAAGTAGACAGAGTCTATGGCTACACCTTC; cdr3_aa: CASSQVDRVYGYTF
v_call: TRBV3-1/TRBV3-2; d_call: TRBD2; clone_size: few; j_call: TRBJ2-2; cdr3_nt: TGTGCCAGCAGCATGCGACTAGCAAGGACCGGGGAGCTGTTTTTT; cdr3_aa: CASSMRLARTGELFF
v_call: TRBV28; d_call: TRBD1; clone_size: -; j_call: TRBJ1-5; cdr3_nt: TGTGCCAGCATTTTGAGACAGGGCTCGTATAGCAATCAGCCCCAGCATTTT; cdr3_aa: CASILRQGSYSNQPQHF
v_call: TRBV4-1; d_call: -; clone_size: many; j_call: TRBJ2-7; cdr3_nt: TGCGCCAGCAGCCAAGGGGGGCATAGCTCCTACGAGCAGTACTTC; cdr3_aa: CASSQGGHSSYEQYF
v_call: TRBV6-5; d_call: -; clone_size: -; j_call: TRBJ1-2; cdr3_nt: TGTGCCAGCAACCCGGGCAGGGGATCCCATGGCTACACCTTC; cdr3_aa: CASNPGRGSHGYTF
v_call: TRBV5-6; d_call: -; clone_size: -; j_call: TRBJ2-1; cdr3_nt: TGTGCCAGCAGCTTGTGGGCCCCCAATGAGCAGTTCTTC; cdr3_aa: CASSLWAPNEQFF
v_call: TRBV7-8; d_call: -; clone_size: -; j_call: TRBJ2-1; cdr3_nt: TGTGCCAGCAGTCCAACAAACAATGAGCAGTTCTTC; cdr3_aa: CASSPTNNEQFF
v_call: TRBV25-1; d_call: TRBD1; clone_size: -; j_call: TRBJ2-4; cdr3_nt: TGTGCCAGCAGCCGAGGGGGGACAGGGGGAAACATTCAGTACTTC; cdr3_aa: CASSRGGTGGNIQYF
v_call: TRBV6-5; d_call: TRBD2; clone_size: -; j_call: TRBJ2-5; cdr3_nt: TGTGCCACCGGGGGGGGTGCAGAAGAGACCCAGTACTTC; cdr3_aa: CATGGGAEETQYF
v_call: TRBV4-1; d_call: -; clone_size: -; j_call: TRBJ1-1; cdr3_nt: TGCGCCAGCAGCATTGTCGGGGGAGGCACTGAAGCTTTCTTT; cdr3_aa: CASSIVGGGTEAFF
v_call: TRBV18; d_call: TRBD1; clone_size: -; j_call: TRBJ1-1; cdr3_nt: TGTGCCAGCTCAGATCGGGACAGGGGTCGGGTGGGCAACACTGAAGCTTTCTTT; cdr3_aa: CASSDRDRGRVGNTEAFF
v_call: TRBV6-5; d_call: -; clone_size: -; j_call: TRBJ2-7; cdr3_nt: TGTGCCAGCAGTACCGGGACACCAGGCTCCTACGAGCAGTACTTC; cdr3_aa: CASSTGTPGSYEQYF
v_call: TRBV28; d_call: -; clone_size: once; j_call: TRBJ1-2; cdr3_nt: TGTGCCAGCAGTTTGATCGGGGATATAGGCTACACCTTC; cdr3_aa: CASSLIGDIGYTF
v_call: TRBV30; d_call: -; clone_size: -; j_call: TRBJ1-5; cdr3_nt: TGTGCCTGGACAGGGAATAGCAATCAGCCCCAGCATTTT; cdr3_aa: CAWTGNSNQPQHF
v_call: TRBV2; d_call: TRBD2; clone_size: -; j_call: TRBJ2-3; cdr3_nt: TGTGCCAGCAGGGCCTGGGGTAGCGGGGGAGCAGATACGCAGTATTTT; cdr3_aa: CASRAWGSGGADTQYF
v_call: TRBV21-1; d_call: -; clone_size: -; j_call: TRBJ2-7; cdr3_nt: TGTGTCTTACCTGGGCAGGGACAGGTTCCATCGGGGGGAATCTACGAGCAGTACTTC; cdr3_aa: CVLPGQGQVPSGGIYEQYF
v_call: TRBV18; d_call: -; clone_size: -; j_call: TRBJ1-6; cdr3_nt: TGTGCCAGCTCAACCGCCCGGGGGACCTATAATTCACCCCTCCACTTT; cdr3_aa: CASSTARGTYNSPLHF
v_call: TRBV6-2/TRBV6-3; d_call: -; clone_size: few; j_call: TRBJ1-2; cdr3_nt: TGTGCCAGCAGTCAACTCCGAATATATTATGGCTACACCTTC; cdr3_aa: CASSQLRIYYGYTF
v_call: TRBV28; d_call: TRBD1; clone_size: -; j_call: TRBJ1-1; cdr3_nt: TGTGCCAGCACTGGACAGGGATTTGCTGAAGCTTTCTTT; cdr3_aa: CASTGQGFAEAFF
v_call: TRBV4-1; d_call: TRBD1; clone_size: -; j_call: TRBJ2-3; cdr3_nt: TGCGCCAGCAGCACCTCGGACAGGGCGTTAAATACGCAGTATTTT; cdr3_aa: CASSTSDRALNTQYF
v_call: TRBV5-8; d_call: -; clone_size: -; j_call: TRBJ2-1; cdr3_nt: TGTGCCAGCAGCTTTAGAGGCTCCTACAATGAGCAGTTCTTC; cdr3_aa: CASSFRGSYNEQFF
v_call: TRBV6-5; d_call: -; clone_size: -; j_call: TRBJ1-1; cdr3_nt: TGTGCCAGCAGTTACCAAAGGCGGGTCATGAACACTGAAGCTTTCTTT; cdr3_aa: CASSYQRRVMNTEAFF
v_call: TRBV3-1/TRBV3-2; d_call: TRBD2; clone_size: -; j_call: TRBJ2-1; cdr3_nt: TGTGCCAGCAGCTTTAGCGGGGGGGGTGAGCAGTTCTTC; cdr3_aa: CASSFSGGGEQFF
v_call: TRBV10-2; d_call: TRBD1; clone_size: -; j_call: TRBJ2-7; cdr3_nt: TGCGCCAGCAGTGATTTGGACAGGGGACACGAGCAGTACTTC; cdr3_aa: CASSDLDRGHEQYF
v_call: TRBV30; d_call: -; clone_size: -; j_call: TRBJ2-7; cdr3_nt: TGTGCCTGGGTAAAGGGGGGGTCCTACGAGCAGTACTTC; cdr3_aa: CAWVKGGSYEQYF
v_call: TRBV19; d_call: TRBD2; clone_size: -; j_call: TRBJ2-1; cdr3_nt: TGTGCCAGTAGTCCCCTCGGAGCGGGAGGCCGAGGGTTCGGTGAGCAGTTCTTC; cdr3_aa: CASSPLGAGGRGFGEQFF
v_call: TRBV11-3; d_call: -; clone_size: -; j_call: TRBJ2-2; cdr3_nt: TGTGCCAGCAGCCACAGGGCGAACACCGGGGAGCTGTTTTTT; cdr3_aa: CASSHRANTGELFF